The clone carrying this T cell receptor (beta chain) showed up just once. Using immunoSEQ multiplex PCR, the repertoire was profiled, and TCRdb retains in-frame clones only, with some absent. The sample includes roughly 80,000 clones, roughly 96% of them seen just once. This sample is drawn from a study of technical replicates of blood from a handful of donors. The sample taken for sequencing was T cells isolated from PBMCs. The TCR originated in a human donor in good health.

This chain's CDR3 is CASSVSGVGETQYF. The CDR3, as DNA: TGCGCCAGCAGTGTTAGCGGGGTTGGGGAGACCCAGTACTTC. The V and J genes are TRBV10-1 and TRBJ2-5; 8 nucleotides match TRBD2. The V gene end was trimmed by 4 bases and the J gene end by 5 bases; junction bases not matched to a gene: 6. This CDR3 spans 14 amino acids. CDR1 is WNHNN and CDR2 is SYGVQD in the germline V gene (reference sequence).